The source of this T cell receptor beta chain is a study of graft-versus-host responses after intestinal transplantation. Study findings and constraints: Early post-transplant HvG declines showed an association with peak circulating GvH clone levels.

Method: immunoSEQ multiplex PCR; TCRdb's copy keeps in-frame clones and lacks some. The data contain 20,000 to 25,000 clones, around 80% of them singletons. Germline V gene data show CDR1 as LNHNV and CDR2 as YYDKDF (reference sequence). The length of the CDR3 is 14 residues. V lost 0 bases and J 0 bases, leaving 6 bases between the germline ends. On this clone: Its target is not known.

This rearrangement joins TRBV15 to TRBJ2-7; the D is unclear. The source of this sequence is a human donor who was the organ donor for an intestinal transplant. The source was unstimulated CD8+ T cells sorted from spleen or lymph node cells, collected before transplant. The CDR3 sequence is CATSRDSSSYEQYF. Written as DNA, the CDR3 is TGTGCCACCAGCAGAGATAGCAGCTCCTACGAGCAGTACTTC.